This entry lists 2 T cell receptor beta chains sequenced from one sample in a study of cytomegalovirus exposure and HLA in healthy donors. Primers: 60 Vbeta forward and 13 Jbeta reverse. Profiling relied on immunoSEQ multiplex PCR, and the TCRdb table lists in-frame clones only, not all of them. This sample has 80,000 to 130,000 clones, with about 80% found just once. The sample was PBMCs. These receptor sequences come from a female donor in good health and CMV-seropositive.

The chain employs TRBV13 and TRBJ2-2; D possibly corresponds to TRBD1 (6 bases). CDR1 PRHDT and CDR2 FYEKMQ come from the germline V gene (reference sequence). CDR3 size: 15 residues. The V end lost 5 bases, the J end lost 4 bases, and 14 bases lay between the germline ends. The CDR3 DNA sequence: TGTGCCAGCAGCCTATCACAGGGCTTCACCGGGGAGCTGTTTTTT. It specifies CASSLSQGFTGELFF.

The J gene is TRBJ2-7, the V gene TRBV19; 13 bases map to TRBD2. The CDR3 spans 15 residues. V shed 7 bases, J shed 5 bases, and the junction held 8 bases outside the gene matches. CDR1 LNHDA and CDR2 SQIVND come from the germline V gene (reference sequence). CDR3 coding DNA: TGTGCCAGTACCCCCGGACTAGCGGGAGTTCACGAGCAGTACTTC. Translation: CASTPGLAGVHEQYF.